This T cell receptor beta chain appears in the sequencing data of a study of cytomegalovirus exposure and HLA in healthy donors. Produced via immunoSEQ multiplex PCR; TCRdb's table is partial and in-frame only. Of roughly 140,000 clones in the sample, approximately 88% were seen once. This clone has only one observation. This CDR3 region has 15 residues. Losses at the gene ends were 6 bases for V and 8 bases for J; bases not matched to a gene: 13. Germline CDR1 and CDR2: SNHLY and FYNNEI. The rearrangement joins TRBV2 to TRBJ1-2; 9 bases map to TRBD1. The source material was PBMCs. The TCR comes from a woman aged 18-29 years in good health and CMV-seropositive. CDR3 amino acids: CASSYLRTGEKGYTF. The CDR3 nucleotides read TGTGCCAGCAGCTACCTCCGGACAGGGGAGAAAGGCTACACCTTC.